This T cell receptor beta chain was profiled in a study of CD8 T cells in ankylosing spondylitis. Study-level points and caveats: There was a TCR beta motif, made of several highly homologous variants, that appeared characteristic of ankylosing spondylitis blood. Earlier literature documents some of the motif variants in reactive arthritis synovial fluid and blood. Disease-linked clones reportedly concentrated significantly in matched ankylosing spondylitis synovial fluid.

This clonotype was seen a few times. Its antigen is undetermined. The CDR3 spans 17 residues. From germline, CDR1 is DFQATT and CDR2 SNEGSKA (reference sequence). The germline V and J ends were trimmed by 0 bases and 3 bases, with 18 bases remaining between them. TCRdb fed the 5' RACE reads into MiXCR, producing one record per CDR3 protein. The repertoire holds about 150,000 distinct CDR3 sequences, about a third seen once, with about 6.3% in the top ten. The J gene is TRBJ2-1, the V gene TRBV20-1, with a weak D call TRBD2 (6 bases). Sequences were obtained from synovial fluid, either unsorted or a sorted T cell fraction (not recorded which). The sequence was obtained from a male donor with ankylosing spondylitis. Here the CDR3 DNA reads TGCAGTGCTAGAGAGGGGAGTAGCGGCCTGCTCTACAATGAGCAGTTCTTC. As protein: CSAREGSSGLLYNEQFF.